These 27 T cell receptor beta chains came from one sample sequenced in a study of T-cell memory formation after mild COVID-19. TCRdb itself ran the 5' RACE reads through MiXCR, one entry per CDR3 protein. The sample has 200,000 to 250,000 distinct CDR3 sequences; 15% to 19% are singletons. The sample comprised PBMCs or a T cell subset sorted from them (not recorded which). These TCRs come from an adult woman who had mild COVID-19 (a few samples of this study predate the infection). Cell type and time point are not known.

This clonotype has just a few counts. The chain has TRBV3-1 and TRBJ2-7; D is possibly TRBD1 or TRBD2 (5 bases each). V was pared by 4 bases and J by 5 bases, with 21 bases between. The CDR3 length is 16 residues. Germline assignment: CDR1 LGHDT and CDR2 YNNKEL (reference sequence). The CDR3 loop reads CASSPSTWGRYDEQYF. Here the CDR3 DNA reads TGTGCCAGCAGCCCCTCTACGTGGGGACGATACGACGAGCAGTACTTC.

The rearrangement links TRBV11-2 to TRBJ1-1; 9 bases map to TRBD1. The CDR3 contains 16 residues. CDR1 is SGHAT, CDR2 FQNNGV, per germline. V lost 1 base to trimming and J lost 5 bases; unmatched junction nucleotides: 8. DNA for the CDR3: TGTGCCAGCAGCTTAGTGGACAGGGGCGCCGTAACTGAAGCTTTCTTT. Its protein product is CASSLVDRGAVTEAFF.

The chain recombines TRBV7-3 with TRBJ2-3, with a tentative D call TRBD2 (6 bases). The CDR3 consists of 14 residues. Germline loops: CDR1 SGHTA, CDR2 FQGTGA. V was cut by 4 bases and J by 9 bases, with 17 bases left in between. CDR3 amino acids: CASSSGGSPATQYF. DNA of the CDR3: TGTGCCAGCAGCTCCGGGGGTAGCCCAGCCACGCAGTATTTT. Full variable domain (rest looked up from reference TRBV7-3 and TRBJ2-3): GAGVSQTPSNKVTEKGKYVELRCDPISGHTALYWYRQSLGQGPEFLIYFQGTGAADDSGLPNDRFFAVRPEGSVSTLKIQRTERGDSAVYLCASSSGGSPATQYFGPGTRLTVL.

The chain is built from TRBV6-5 and TRBJ2-6; D is ambiguous. In germline, CDR1 is MNHEY, CDR2 SVGAGI. The V gene lost 0 bases and the J gene lost 2 bases, with 2 bases spanning the gap. The CDR3 is 14 residues long. CDR3 loop: CASSYSTGANVLTF. CDR3 nucleotide sequence: TGTGCCAGCAGTTACTCGACTGGGGCCAACGTCCTGACTTTC.

The chain is built from TRBV7-2 and TRBJ2-6, with a weak D call TRBD1 (6 bases). The germline CDR1 and CDR2 sequences are SGHTA and FQGNSA. CDR3 length equals 16 residues. V lost 4 bases and J lost 4, with 14 bases in between. CDR3 in amino acids: CASSSPGASGANVLTF. Here the CDR3 DNA reads TGTGCCAGCAGCTCCCCAGGGGCGTCGGGGGCCAACGTCCTGACTTTC.

This clonotype appeared a few times. The chain couples TRBV12-3 or TRBV12-4 to TRBJ2-7; TRBD2 matches 13 bases. There are 16 residues in the CDR3. V lost 3 bases and J lost 3; bases outside the gene matches: 5. The CDR3 nucleotides are TGTGCCAGCAGTTTTGGGGGACTAGCGGGGAGCTACGAGCAGTACTTC. Translating gives CASSFGGLAGSYEQYF.

The V and J genes are TRBV5-5 and TRBJ2-5; D is possibly TRBD1 or TRBD2 (5 bases each). This CDR3 spans 13 amino acids. V was clipped by 5 bases and J by 5 bases, with 13 bases between them. The germline CDR1 and CDR2 sequences are SGHKS and YYEKEE (reference sequence). CDR3 DNA sequence: TGTGCCAGCAGACCCGGGACGACGGAGACCCAGTACTTC. Translated: CASRPGTTETQYF.

Many counts were recorded for this clonotype. The rearrangement uses TRBV7-9 and TRBJ1-2; D remains ambiguous. The germline gives CDR1 SEHNR, CDR2 FQNEAQ (reference sequence). V was pared by 5 bases and J by 4 bases, with 8 bases between. CDR3 length: 12 residues. The CDR3 sequence is CASSPASYGYTF. The CDR3 nucleotides read TGTGCCAGCAGCCCGGCAAGCTATGGCTACACCTTC.

The chain uses TRBV12-3 or TRBV12-4 and TRBJ2-7; D not resolved. The CDR3 is 14 residues long. V was trimmed by 9 bases and J by 5 bases, leaving 20 bases between them. CDR3 sequence: CARRTVPKAHEQYF. In DNA, the CDR3 is TGTGCCAGGAGGACCGTTCCAAAGGCTCACGAGCAGTACTTC.

This clonotype was found a few times. The chain employs TRBV11-2 and TRBJ1-2, with D uncertain. Germline V gives CDR1 SGHAT, CDR2 FQNNGV. This CDR3 spans 13 amino acids. Between the trimmed V and J ends, which lost 6 bases and 2 bases, there was a span of 10 bases. The CDR3 is CASSFSSNYGYTF. The DNA of the CDR3 is TGTGCCAGCAGTTTTTCCTCAAACTATGGCTACACCTTC.

The J gene is TRBJ1-4, the V gene TRBV11-2; D gene ambiguous. V was trimmed by 0 bases and J by 10 bases, leaving 12 bases between them. Germline assignment: CDR1 SGHAT and CDR2 FQNNGV. The CDR3 has 14 amino acids. The CDR3 region is CASSLDGVSGKLFF. The CDR3 DNA reads TGTGCCAGCAGCTTAGACGGGGTCTCTGGAAAACTGTTTTTT.

This clonotype was observed a few times. This chain connects TRBV4-1 to TRBJ2-1, with 7 bases matching TRBD2. V lost 4 bases, J lost 7 bases, and 16 bases stayed unmatched. The CDR3 has 17 residues. In germline, CDR1 is MGHRA, CDR2 YSYEKL. CDR3 protein: CASSPFPIGRAGNEQFF. CDR3 in DNA: TGCGCCAGCAGCCCCTTTCCCATAGGGAGGGCGGGGAATGAGCAGTTCTTC.

The V call is TRBV4-2, the J call TRBJ2-1; either TRBD1 or TRBD2 may fit D (5 bases each). The length of the CDR3 is 14 residues. V dropped 0 bases and J dropped 5 bases, with 8 bases sitting between them. Germline values: CDR1 LGHNA, CDR2 YNFKEQ. This CDR3 reads CASSQDGGNNEQFF. As DNA, the CDR3 is TGTGCCAGCAGCCAAGATGGGGGTAACAATGAGCAGTTCTTC.

The table lists this clonotype with a few counts. This rearrangement joins TRBV12-3 or TRBV12-4 to TRBJ1-1; D might be TRBD1 (6 bases). Trimming shortened V by 5 bases and J by 3 bases, and 16 bases separated the two germline ends. The CDR3 is 15 residues long. For the CDR3, the DNA is TGTGCCAGCAGTCGAACAGGGAGGCGGGACACTGAAGCTTTCTTT. It specifies CASSRTGRRDTEAFF.

J is TRBJ2-4 and V is TRBV5-1; D possibly corresponds to TRBD1 (5 bases). The CDR3 is 17 amino acids. V shed 3 bases and J shed 0 bases, with 16 bases lying between them. Germline V lookup: CDR1 SGHRS, CDR2 YFSETQ. The chain's CDR3 is CASSYLSQGGAKNIQYF. The CDR3 DNA is TGCGCCAGCAGCTACCTATCGCAGGGTGGAGCCAAAAACATTCAGTACTTC. Based on the CDR3 plus reference TRBV5-1 and TRBJ2-4, the full variable domain is KAGVTQTPRYLIKTRGQQVTLSCSPISGHRSVSWYQQTPGQGLQFLFEYFSETQRNKGNFPGRFSGRQFSNSRSEMNVSTLELGDSALYLCASSYLSQGGAKNIQYFGAGTRLSVL.

Turning to this clonotype: Mismatch with germline at one junction end may stem from a read error. The chain employs TRBV2 and TRBJ2-5; D unresolved. CDR1 SNHLY and CDR2 FYNNEI come from the germline V gene. This CDR3 is built from 11 residues. In DNA form, the CDR3 reads TGTGCCAGCAGTGGAGGTCCCTCCCAATACTTC. Translation gives CASSGGPSQYF.

This sequence joins TRBV24-1 and TRBJ1-6, with D unresolved. This CDR3 contains 15 residues. From germline, CDR1 is KGHDR and CDR2 SFDVKD. The V gene lost 4 bases and the J gene lost 7 bases, with 13 bases spanning the gap. In DNA, the CDR3 is TGTGCCACCAGTGACCCGAGCGAGGCCAATTCACCCCTCCACTTT. Protein product: CATSDPSEANSPLHF.

As to this clonotype: A much more abundant neighbour one base away suggests this may be a read error. The V and J genes are TRBV3-1 and TRBJ2-4, with D maybe TRBD1 (5 bases). Germline V gene sequence: CDR1 LGHDT, CDR2 YNNKEL (reference sequence). This CDR3 is built from 13 residues. The V end lost 4 bases, the J end lost 9 bases, and 13 bases lay between the germline ends. As DNA, the CDR3 is TGTGCCAGCAGCCCGACGACAGAAAGCATTCAGTACTTC. Its translation: CASSPTTESIQYF.

The chain uses TRBV4-3 and TRBJ2-7; TRBD1 matches at 11 bases. The ends lost 0 bases at V and 4 bases at J; junction bases unmatched: 14. This CDR3 is built from 19 residues. Germline CDR1 reads LGHNA; CDR2 reads YSLEER. CDR3: CASSQDSLVGTGGLYEQYF. For the CDR3, the DNA is TGCGCCAGCAGCCAAGATTCCTTAGTCGGGACAGGGGGACTGTACGAGCAGTACTTC.

There are many counts of this clonotype. The gene calls are TRBV5-1 and TRBJ2-3; 9 bases align to TRBD2. CDR1 and CDR2 from the germline V gene are SGHRS and YFSETQ. The CDR3 covers 16 residues. J gave up 0 bases and V 0 bases, and 2 bases lay outside the gene matches. The CDR3, as DNA: TGCGCCAGCAGCTTGGGACTAGCGGAGAGCACAGATACGCAGTATTTT. It encodes CASSLGLAESTDTQYF.

The chain employs TRBV5-1 and TRBJ2-1; TRBD2 matches at 14 bases. Germline CDR1 is SGHRS and CDR2 is YFSETQ. The CDR3 covers 16 residues. V was clipped by 3 bases and J by 6 bases; unmatched bases: 5. This CDR3 is CASSSSGTSGGNEQFF. CDR3 nucleotides: TGCGCCAGCAGCTCTTCCGGGACTAGCGGGGGCAATGAGCAGTTCTTC.

This clonotype appeared a few times. The CDR3 DNA follows: TGTGCCAGCAGTTTCCCACCCCCCCCTGAAGCTTTCTTT. Protein sequence: CASSFPPPPEAFF. The V gene is TRBV12-3 or TRBV12-4, the J gene TRBJ1-1, with D hard to call. There are 13 residues in the CDR3. Trimming removed 3 bases from V and 6 bases from J, with 11 bases in between.

This clonotype was picked up a small number of times. The rearrangement joins TRBV7-7 to TRBJ2-4; either TRBD1 or TRBD2 may supply D (7 bases each). Trimming took off 5 bases at V and 8 bases at J, with 16 bases between the two ends. Germline V gene lookup returns CDR1 SSHAT and CDR2 FNYEAQ (reference sequence). The CDR3 consists of 14 residues. Here the CDR3 reads CASSPQGGVDIQYF. The CDR3 DNA reads as TGTGCCAGCAGCCCGCAGGGGGGGGTGGACATTCAGTACTTC. Complete variable domain (other parts from reference TRBV7-7 and TRBJ2-4): GAGVSQSPRYKVTKRGQDVTLRCDPISSHATLYWYQQALGQGPEFLTYFNYEAQPDKSGLPSDRFSAERPEGSISTLTIQRTEQRDSAMYRCASSPQGGVDIQYFGAGTRLSVL.

In this sample, this clonotype turned up a few times. V is TRBV20-1 and J is TRBJ2-2; TRBD1 matches 7 bases. The CDR3 has 14 amino acids. Looked up from germline, CDR1 is DFQATT and CDR2 is SNEGSKA (reference sequence). J lost 2 bases, V lost 4 bases, and 4 bases had no gene match. CDR3 protein: CSATGQTNTGELFF. The CDR3 region has the DNA TGCAGTGCTACGGGACAGACTAACACCGGGGAGCTGTTTTTT.

The CDR3 nucleotides read TGCAGTGCTAACAGGGTCTACGAGCAGTACTTC. This translates into CSANRVYEQYF. The gene calls are TRBV20-1 and TRBJ2-7; D might be TRBD1 (6 bases). This CDR3 has 11 amino acids. Trimming took 4 bases from V and 3 from J, leaving 7 bases between them. CDR1 and CDR2 from the germline V gene are DFQATT and SNEGSKA (reference sequence).

V and J are TRBV7-9 and TRBJ2-5; D is ambiguous. The CDR3 is 12 amino acids. Germline V gene sequence: CDR1 SEHNR, CDR2 FQNEAQ (reference sequence). The V end was cut by 8 bases, the J end by 5 bases, with 12 bases between. CDR3 residues: CASSWGPETQYF. The CDR3 coding sequence is TGTGCCAGCTCTTGGGGTCCGGAGACCCAGTACTTC.

This clonotype was counted a few times. CDR3 sequence (DNA): TGTGCCAGCAGCTTGTGGGTGACAGGGCCCTCACCCCTCCACTTT. It specifies CASSLWVTGPSPLHF. V and J are TRBV5-6 and TRBJ1-6; TRBD1 agrees at 7 bases. Germline CDR1 SGHDT, CDR2 YYEEEE. The trim removed 1 base at V and 10 bases at J, leaving 8 bases unmatched. The CDR3 runs 15 residues.